The source of this T cell receptor beta chain is a study of blood T cells in healthy people across ages. Isolation per sample recovered at least 6 million PBMCs. The CDR3 spans 14 residues. The V and J ends lost 5 bases and 8 bases, in that order; junction bases with no gene match: 4. CDR1 is KGHSH and CDR2 is LQKENI in the germline V gene. General observations from the study: Long-lived and aged donors differed, with more naive CD4+ cells and higher diversity in the long-lived. Per million T cells, TCR beta diversity dropped about linearly as age rose.

In the case of this clonotype: Its antigen is still unknown.

Next came a second PCR, run for roughly 6 to 11 cycles, which used a sample-barcoded 5' primer along with a J-beta primer mix. All samples gave at least 2.5 million CDR3-containing paired-end reads. TCRdb re-derived calls from the 5' RACE reads in MiXCR, one entry per CDR3 protein. Altogether fewer than 950,000 distinct CDR3 sequences are present, less than 70% being singletons, with the ten largest covering roughly 40%. V gene TRBV18 combines with J gene TRBJ1-6, with TRBD1 matching over 9 bases. The sequencing input was blood. The TCR sequence derives from a man at least 80 years old in good health. CDR3 sequence reads: CASSSDRGYSPLHF. The CDR3 DNA reads TGTGCCAGCTCATCGGACAGGGGTTATTCACCCCTCCACTTT.